This T cell receptor (beta chain) was documented in a study of beta chain features in type 1 diabetes. This CDR3 comprises 13 residues. V lost 4 bases and J 1 base, leaving 6 bases between the germline ends. Looked up from germline, CDR1 is SGHRS and CDR2 is YFSETQ. Notes on this clone: Its antigen remains unidentified.

Sampling consisted of one heparinised blood draw per donor, averaging about 110 mL. Findings and limits, study-wide: Across all four CD4+ subsets, people with type 1 diabetes showed modestly shorter TCRB CDR3s. Across patients, naive, central memory and Treg TCRB repertoires exhibited apparently greater similarity than was observed across healthy donors.

Sequenced material consisted of expressed TCRB transcripts (all of the isolated RNA was reverse transcribed). Sequencing used immunoSEQ multiplex PCR; TCRdb keeps in-frame clones, though not all of them. There are about 700,000 clones in the sample; roughly 13% occur only once, and roughly 0.022% lies in the top ten. The specimen sequenced was naive CD4+ T cells from blood. The sequence was collected from a man aged 18 to 29 with type 1 diabetes. The chain joins TRBV5-1 to TRBJ1-5; maybe TRBD1 (5 bases). For the CDR3, the DNA is TGCGCCAGCAGCGCAGGGAGCAATCAGCCCCAGCATTTT. Translated: CASSAGSNQPQHF.